The 9 T cell receptor beta chains given below trace back to one sample, sequenced in a study of blood T cell repertoires in COVID-19. This table comes from immunoSEQ multiplex PCR, and its TCRdb copy is limited to in-frame clones, with some not included. This sample has about 220,000 clones; more than 65% occur once, and the top ten carry about 3.8%. Sequencing was carried out using peripheral blood. These TCRs come from an elderly woman with acute or convalescent COVID-19.

CDR3 DNA sequence: TGTGCCATCAGCCTAGCGGGGGGGCCTTCCGGGGAGCTGTTTTTT. Its translation: CAISLAGGPSGELFF. The chain links TRBV10-3 to TRBJ2-2, with TRBD2 matching over 12 bases. The CDR3 contains 15 residues. The junction had 5 bases not matched to a gene; V was cut back by 6 bases and J by 6 bases. Germline V gives CDR1 ENHRY, CDR2 SYGVKD.

The gene calls are TRBV7-2 and TRBJ2-3; tentatively, D is TRBD2 (6 bases). Trimming shortened V by 5 bases and J by 1 base, and 13 bases separated the two germline ends. There are 15 residues in the CDR3. In germline, CDR1 is SGHTA, CDR2 FQGNSA. This CDR3 is CASSARPGGTDTQYF. CDR3 DNA: TGTGCCAGCAGCGCCCGACCGGGGGGCACAGATACGCAGTATTTT. The whole variable domain, filled in from reference TRBV7-2 and TRBJ2-3, reads GAGVSQSPSNKVTEKGKDVELRCDPISGHTALYWYRQSLGQGLEFLIYFQGNSAPDKSGLPSDRFSAERTGGSVSTLTIQRTQQEDSAVYLCASSARPGGTDTQYFGPGTRLTVL.

This CDR3 is CASTDRVGEKLFF. CDR3 nucleotide sequence: TGTGCCAGCACGGACAGGGTTGGTGAAAAACTGTTTTTT. The rearrangement uses TRBV12-3 or TRBV12-4 and TRBJ1-4; 8 bases map to TRBD1. There are 13 residues in the CDR3. Trimming removed 7 bases from V and 7 bases from J; junction bases left unmatched: 5.

The chain has TRBV5-6 and TRBJ2-6; D ambiguous. Germline V CDR1 and CDR2: SGHDT, YYEEEE. The V end lost 4 bases, the J end lost 1 base, and 6 bases lay between the germline ends. This CDR3 region has 14 residues. The CDR3 region is CASSPVSGANVLTF. In DNA, the CDR3 is TGTGCCAGCAGCCCGGTTTCTGGGGCCAACGTCCTGACTTTC.

This sequence joins TRBV5-1 and TRBJ1-6, with D maybe TRBD1 (5 bases). Germline assignment: CDR1 SGHRS and CDR2 YFSETQ. The CDR3 runs to 15 residues. The V end was cut by 4 bases, the J end by 8 bases, with 16 bases between. CDR3 sequence: CASSPAGGGDSPLHF. The CDR3 coding sequence is TGCGCCAGCAGCCCGGCGGGGGGAGGTGATTCACCCCTCCACTTT. Using reference TRBV5-1 and TRBJ1-6 for the parts outside the CDR3, the full variable domain is KAGVTQTPRYLIKTRGQQVTLSCSPISGHRSVSWYQQTPGQGLQFLFEYFSETQRNKGNFPGRFSGRQFSNSRSEMNVSTLELGDSALYLCASSPAGGGDSPLHFGNGTRLTVT.

The chain uses TRBV5-6 and TRBJ1-6; TRBD1 matches 7 bases. Losses at the gene ends were 1 base for V and 9 bases for J; bases not matched to a gene: 4. The CDR3 loop spans 14 amino acids. Germline assignment: CDR1 SGHDT and CDR2 YYEEEE. For the CDR3, the DNA is TGTGCCAGCAGCTTGTGGGCAGGGGGTTCACCCCTCCACTTT. It specifies CASSLWAGGSPLHF.

The CDR3 protein is CASSLIGGSSGAADTQYF. As DNA, the CDR3 is TGTGCCAGCAGCTTAATCGGGGGGTCTAGCGGGGCGGCAGATACGCAGTATTTT. The chain recombines TRBV7-3 with TRBJ2-3, with 9 positions matching TRBD2. The CDR3 length is 18 residues. The germline gives CDR1 SGHTA, CDR2 FQGTGA. The V and J ends lost 1 base and 4 bases, in that order; junction bases with no gene match: 12.

The chain couples TRBV20-1 to TRBJ2-5; D uncertain. The germline V and J ends were trimmed by 6 bases and 5 bases, with 7 bases remaining between them. CDR1 is DFQATT and CDR2 is SNEGSKA in the germline V gene (reference sequence). The CDR3 has 10 residues. CDR3 protein: CSALDETQYF. The DNA of the CDR3 is TGCAGTGCCCTAGACGAGACCCAGTACTTC.

The chain is built from TRBV18 and TRBJ2-5, with 13 bases lining up with TRBD2. CDR3 size: 14 residues. The germline V gene encodes CDR1 KGHSH and CDR2 LQKENI. The junction had 8 bases not matched to a gene; V was cut back by 3 bases and J by 13 bases. CDR3 coding DNA: TGTGCCAGCTCACCGACTAGCGGGGGGAGCGTCCCGTACTTC. Protein product: CASSPTSGGSVPYF.